Listed below are T cell receptor beta chains from one sample, sequenced in a study of T-cell memory formation after mild COVID-19. Each CDR3 protein gets one entry after TCRdb re-called the 5' RACE reads with MiXCR. This table holds around 300,000 distinct CDR3 sequences, about an eighth found once. Sequencing was performed on PBMCs or a T cell subset sorted from them (not recorded which). The receptors come from a young man who had mild COVID-19 (a few samples of this study predate the infection). Cell type and time point are not known. Both conserved end residues are part of each CDR3. The D gene is left open where the match is weak. A clone size is listed for some rows: how often the clone was seen (once, few, many), or a class if it is expanded.

cdr3_nt cdr3_aa d_call v_call clone_size j_call
TGTGCCAGCAGTCCTCTTGAGGGATTACTCTCCTACGAGCAGTACTTC CASSPLEGLLSYEQYF . TRBV25-1 few TRBJ2-7
TGTGCCAGCAGTTCCGGCCTACGACAGTTCTTC CASSSGLRQFF . TRBV12-3/TRBV12-4 few TRBJ2-1
TGTGCCACCCGATTAAGACAGGGTGACACTGAAGCTTTCTTT CATRLRQGDTEAFF TRBD1 TRBV15 few TRBJ1-1
TGCAGTGCTACGACCAGGGGTACGAGCAATCAGCCCCAGCATTTT CSATTRGTSNQPQHF . TRBV20-1 many TRBJ1-5
TGTGCCAGCAGGCGGGGGGACAGTAACTATGGCTACACCTTC CASRRGDSNYGYTF TRBD1 TRBV7-2 few TRBJ1-2
TGTGCCAGCAGCTTAGGGGCTAGCGGGGGCCATAATGAGCAGTTCTTC CASSLGASGGHNEQFF TRBD2 TRBV7-6 . TRBJ2-1
TGTGCCAGCAGCAGCAGATCCGGGACAGGGAGTGATCCCCTCCACTTT CASSSRSGTGSDPLHF TRBD1 TRBV7-9 few TRBJ1-6
TGCAGTGCTAGTGGAGGTGAGGGACTTAACAATGAGCAGTTCTTC CSASGGEGLNNEQFF . TRBV20-1 . TRBJ2-1
TGCAGTGCAACGAGTCCGCTTGCAACTAATGAAAAACTGTTTTTT CSATSPLATNEKLFF . TRBV20-1 . TRBJ1-4
TGCGCCAGCAGCTTGGCAGAGCTTAACACCGGGGAGCTGTTTTTT CASSLAELNTGELFF . TRBV5-1 . TRBJ2-2
TGTGCCAGCCGGACAGGGGGCGCGAACACCGGGGAGCTGTTTTTT CASRTGGANTGELFF TRBD1 TRBV6-5 . TRBJ2-2
TGTGCCAGCAGTTACTCGAGGCGGGGGAGCAACTACAATGAGCAGTTCTTC CASSYSRRGSNYNEQFF TRBD2 TRBV6-2/TRBV6-3 few TRBJ2-1
TGCGCCAGCAGCTTGGACGGGGATTTCTCCTACAATGAGCAGTTCTTC CASSLDGDFSYNEQFF . TRBV5-1 . TRBJ2-1
TGTGCCAGGTCTGGGGGCACCAACCATGAGCAGTTCTTC CARSGGTNHEQFF . TRBV18 . TRBJ2-1
TGTGCCAGCAGCTTGCGGGGCAGGGGGATTGAGACCCAGTACTTC CASSLRGRGIETQYF TRBD1 TRBV5-5 . TRBJ2-5
TGTGCCAGCCTCCTGGAAGGGTTCGGCTACACCTTC CASLLEGFGYTF . TRBV25-1 few TRBJ1-2
TGTGCCAGCAGCACCGGGGCGGGACAGGTTACCGGGGAGCTGTTTTTT CASSTGAGQVTGELFF TRBD1 TRBV7-9 . TRBJ2-2
TGTGCCAGCAGTCGACGCGTAGATACGCAGTATTTT CASSRRVDTQYF . TRBV12-3/TRBV12-4 . TRBJ2-3
TGTGCCAGCAGTTTATCCGGGGGAGGACTTCAGCCCCAGCATTTT CASSLSGGGLQPQHF . TRBV12-3/TRBV12-4 . TRBJ1-5
TGTGCCAGCAGCTTGGGGGCTCTTCAGCCCCAGCATTTT CASSLGALQPQHF . TRBV7-2 few TRBJ1-5
TGTGCCAGCAGCACCGACAGGGATTCCAATGAGCAGTTCTTC CASSTDRDSNEQFF TRBD1 TRBV6-2/TRBV6-3 few TRBJ2-1
TGCGCCAGCGGGGGACAGGGGACAATAGGGTATGGCTACACCTTC CASGGQGTIGYGYTF TRBD1 TRBV4-1 . TRBJ1-2
TGTGCCAGCAGTCCATCGGGAGCGGGGGGCCTCGGGACGCAGTATTTT CASSPSGAGGLGTQYF TRBD2 TRBV27 . TRBJ2-3
TGCGCCAGCAGCCGAACCCAGGGAGATCAGCCCCAGCATTTT CASSRTQGDQPQHF . TRBV4-3 . TRBJ1-5
TGTGCCACCCGAAATTTAGCGGGGGTGAATGAGCAGTTCTTC CATRNLAGVNEQFF TRBD2 TRBV19 . TRBJ2-1
TGTGCCAGCAGCCATCTACAGGGAAGCAATCAGCCCCAGCATTTT CASSHLQGSNQPQHF . TRBV4-2 . TRBJ1-5
TGTGCCAGCAGCTTAAGGCGGGGGGCCACCGGGGAGCTGTTTTTT CASSLRRGATGELFF TRBD2 TRBV7-2 few TRBJ2-2
TGTGCCAGCAGCGGAGTTCCGTGGTATGGCTACACCTTC CASSGVPWYGYTF . TRBV7-2 few TRBJ1-2
TGTGCCAGCAGCTCACCGGTTACAGCGGGGGCCCAACGGAGCACAGATACGCAGTATTTT CASSSPVTAGAQRSTDTQYF TRBD2 TRBV11-2 . TRBJ2-3
TGTGCCAGCAGTTTCACCGTGAACACTGAAGCTTTCTTT CASSFTVNTEAFF . TRBV6-2/TRBV6-3 many TRBJ1-1
TGTGCCAGCAGCCAAGCTCTCTTCTCAGATACGCAGTATTTT CASSQALFSDTQYF . TRBV14 . TRBJ2-3
TGCAGCGTGTACGGGGGGACCGGGGAGCTGTTTTTT CSVYGGTGELFF TRBD2 TRBV29-1 . TRBJ2-2
TGTGCTAGTGGTTTCGGGACGGCCGGGGAGCTGTTTTTT CASGFGTAGELFF . TRBV12-5 . TRBJ2-2
TGTGCCAGCGGGACTAGCAGGACCGGGGAGCTGTTTTTT CASGTSRTGELFF TRBD2 TRBV27 . TRBJ2-2
TGCGCCAGCAGCGACCCGTTCCGGGACCGCACTCAAGAGACCCAGTACTTC CASSDPFRDRTQETQYF . TRBV5-1 few TRBJ2-5
TGCAGTGCTAGCCTCGACAATGAGCAGTTCTTC CSASLDNEQFF . TRBV20-1 . TRBJ2-1
TGTGCCAGCAGTTACGGGACAGGGCTCCGGGATACGCAGTATTTT CASSYGTGLRDTQYF TRBD1 TRBV6-5 . TRBJ2-3
TGCAGTGCTAGAGATCTCGACGGGCCGAGCACAGATACGCAGTATTTT CSARDLDGPSTDTQYF . TRBV20-1 . TRBJ2-3
TGCAGCGTTGAAGATCTGGAAGCTTACAATGAGCAGTTCTTC CSVEDLEAYNEQFF . TRBV29-1 . TRBJ2-1
TGTGCCAGCAGTGAGGCGTGGGGGACTGAAGCTTTCTTT CASSEAWGTEAFF . TRBV25-1 . TRBJ1-1
TGTGCCAGCAGCCAAGATCATGACAGGGGTTTGGGCGAGCAGTACTTC CASSQDHDRGLGEQYF TRBD1 TRBV3-1 . TRBJ2-7
TGTGCCAGTTCCAGCGACCTCCGCACAGATACGCAGTATTTT CASSSDLRTDTQYF . TRBV18 few TRBJ2-3
TGCGCCAGCAGTGAGTCGAGAGGGCTGGGATTCTATGGCTACACCTTC CASSESRGLGFYGYTF . TRBV10-1 few TRBJ1-2
TGTGCCAGCAGCCTTCTGGGCTCCTATGGCTACACCTTC CASSLLGSYGYTF . TRBV3-1 few TRBJ1-2
TGTGCCAGCCACGAGAGGGGGCGATACATGAACACTGAAGCTTTCTTT CASHERGRYMNTEAFF TRBD1 TRBV6-2/TRBV6-3 . TRBJ1-1
TGTGCCAGCAGCTACGGAGGAGTCGAGCAGTACTTC CASSYGGVEQYF . TRBV6-5 few TRBJ2-7
TGCGCCAGCAGCGAACCGGGACAGGGCTCTGGGGCCAACGTCCTGACTTTC CASSEPGQGSGANVLTF TRBD1 TRBV5-1 few TRBJ2-6
TGTGCCAGCAGTAACGGACTGAGTCAGCCCCAGCATTTT CASSNGLSQPQHF . TRBV6-2/TRBV6-3 once TRBJ1-5
TGTGCCAGCAGTTTTTCCCAGGGCGGTTCACCCCTCCACTTT CASSFSQGGSPLHF . TRBV28 few TRBJ1-6
TGTGCCACCAGCCTGAGCGGGGGGACAGATACGCAGTATTTT CATSLSGGTDTQYF TRBD2 TRBV15 . TRBJ2-3
TGCGCCAGCAGCCGGACAGGGGCTATGAACACCATATATTTT CASSRTGAMNTIYF TRBD1 TRBV4-1 . TRBJ1-3
TGTGCCAGCAGCCCCGTAACAGGGGTCAACACTGAAGCTTTCTTT CASSPVTGVNTEAFF TRBD1 TRBV7-9 . TRBJ1-1
TGTGCCAGCAGTTTGGGGACAGGGGGCGGCGAGCAGTACTTC CASSLGTGGGEQYF TRBD1 TRBV27 . TRBJ2-7